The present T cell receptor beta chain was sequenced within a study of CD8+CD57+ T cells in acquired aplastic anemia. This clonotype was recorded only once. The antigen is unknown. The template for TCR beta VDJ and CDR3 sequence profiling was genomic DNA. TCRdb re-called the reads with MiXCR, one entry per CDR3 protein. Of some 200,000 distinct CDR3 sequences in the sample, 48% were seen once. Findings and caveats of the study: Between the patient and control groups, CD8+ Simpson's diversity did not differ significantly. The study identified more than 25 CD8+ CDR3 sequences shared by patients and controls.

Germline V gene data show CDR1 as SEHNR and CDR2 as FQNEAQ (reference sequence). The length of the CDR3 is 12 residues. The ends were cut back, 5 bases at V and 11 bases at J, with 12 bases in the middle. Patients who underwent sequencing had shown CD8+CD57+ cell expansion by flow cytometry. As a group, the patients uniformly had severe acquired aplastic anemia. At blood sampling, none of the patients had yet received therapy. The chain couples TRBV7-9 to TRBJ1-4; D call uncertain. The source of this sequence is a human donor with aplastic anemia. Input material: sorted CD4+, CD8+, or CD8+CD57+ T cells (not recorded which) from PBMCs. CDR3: CASSAPGGKLFF. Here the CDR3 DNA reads TGTGCCAGCAGCGCACCGGGTGGGAAACTGTTTTTT.